One and the same sample provided the 15 T cell receptor beta chains below, sequenced in a study of technical replicates of blood from several donors. Produced via immunoSEQ multiplex PCR; TCRdb's table is partial and in-frame only. Among approximately 78,000 clones, 95% to 96% were seen once, and the ten largest hold 0.24%. The source material was T cells isolated from PBMCs. These receptors all come from a human donor in good health.

The chain joins TRBV13 to TRBJ2-7, with 10 bases lining up with TRBD2. V dropped 4 bases and J dropped 0; count of bases not matched to a gene: 6. Per germline, CDR1 PRHDT and CDR2 FYEKMQ (reference sequence). The CDR3 is made up of 16 amino acids. The CDR3 region is CASSWTSGYFSYEQYF. CDR3 DNA sequence: TGTGCCAGCAGCTGGACTAGCGGATACTTCTCCTACGAGCAGTACTTC.

The V and J genes are TRBV6-5 and TRBJ1-2, with D unresolved. V was shortened by 0 bases and J by 6 bases, with 11 bases between the two germline ends. The CDR3 is 14 amino acids. CDR1 and CDR2 from the germline V gene are MNHEY and SVGAGI. For the CDR3, the DNA is TGTGCCAGCAGTTACTCGAGGAGGGATGATGGCTACACCTTC. Protein: CASSYSRRDDGYTF.

This rearrangement joins TRBV7-9 to TRBJ1-1; 7 positions agree with TRBD1. Trimming cost V 6 bases and J 0 bases; bases outside gene matches: 4. Germline V gene data show CDR1 as SEHNR and CDR2 as FQNEAQ (reference sequence). This CDR3 spans 14 amino acids. CDR3 nucleotides: TGTGCCAGCAGGAGGGGGCGGATGAACACTGAAGCTTTCTTT. It codes for CASRRGRMNTEAFF.

This clone has a single count. V gene TRBV6-6 combines with J gene TRBJ2-2, with a possible D match to TRBD2 (5 bases). The CDR3 runs 13 residues. The germline CDR1 and CDR2 sequences are MNHNY and SVGAGI (reference sequence). V gave up 11 bases and J gave up 3 bases, with 13 bases separating them. The CDR3 here is CAGRGDYTGELFF. CDR3 DNA: TGTGCCGGGAGAGGAGACTACACCGGGGAGCTGTTTTTT.

J is TRBJ2-1 and V is TRBV27; TRBD2 aligns across 9 bases. Trimming at V came to 5 bases and at J to 4 bases, leaving 6 bases not matched to a gene. There are 15 residues in the CDR3. Per the germline V gene, CDR1 is MNHEY and CDR2 is SMNVEV (reference sequence). The CDR3 DNA reads as TGTGCCAGCAGTCAATCGACTAGCGGATACAATGAGCAGTTCTTC. The encoded protein is CASSQSTSGYNEQFF.

This clone was counted once. V and J are TRBV5-8 and TRBJ1-6; D remains unclear. Germline V gene data show CDR1 as SGHTS and CDR2 as YDEGEE. This CDR3 contains 14 residues. V was cut by 4 bases and J by 6 bases, with 11 bases left in between. The DNA of the CDR3 is TGTGCCAGCAGCCACCGGGATCGTAATTCACCCCTCCACTTT. Its protein is CASSHRDRNSPLHF.

J is TRBJ2-7 and V is TRBV5-4; 7 nucleotides agree with TRBD2. V shed 9 bases, J shed 5 bases, and the junction held 11 bases outside the gene matches. The CDR3 has 13 amino acids. Germline assignment: CDR1 SGHNT and CDR2 YYREEE (reference sequence). The CDR3 nucleotides read TGTGCCACCAGTCTATTGGGGAGGGACGAGCAGTACTTC. Amino acids: CATSLLGRDEQYF. Complete variable domain (other parts from reference TRBV5-4 and TRBJ2-7): ETGVTQSPTHLIKTRGQQVTLRCSSQSGHNTVSWYQQALGQGPQFIFQYYREEENGRGNFPPRFSGLQFPNYSSELNVNALELDDSALYLCATSLLGRDEQYFGPGTRLTVT.

The chain combines TRBV4-1 with TRBJ1-1; D is possibly TRBD1 (5 bases). Germline values: CDR1 MGHRA, CDR2 YSYEKL. V gave up 0 bases and J gave up 0 bases, with 5 bases separating them. This CDR3 region has 14 residues. CDR3 sequence: CASSQDRVNTEAFF. The CDR3 bases are TGCGCCAGCAGCCAAGACAGGGTGAACACTGAAGCTTTCTTT.

This clone was recorded only once. This chain joins TRBV4-2 and TRBJ2-1; perhaps TRBD2 as D (6 bases). The CDR3 runs 14 residues. Germline V lookup: CDR1 LGHNA, CDR2 YNFKEQ. V was trimmed by 0 bases and J by 8 bases, leaving 11 bases between them. The CDR3 sequence: CASSQDPWDYEQFF. For the CDR3, the DNA is TGTGCCAGCAGCCAAGATCCCTGGGACTATGAGCAGTTCTTC.

This chain connects TRBV6-1 to TRBJ2-7, with 7 bases matching TRBD2. V lost 4 bases, J lost 3 bases, and 9 bases stayed unmatched. Per germline, CDR1 MNHNS and CDR2 SASEGT. This CDR3 region has 15 residues. The CDR3 sequence: CASSGGAGKVYEQYF. CDR3 sequence (DNA): TGTGCCAGCAGTGGAGGAGCGGGAAAGGTCTACGAGCAGTACTTC.

The chain combines TRBV7-8 with TRBJ1-2; perhaps TRBD1 as D (5 bases). The CDR3 has 15 amino acids. V shed 1 base and J shed 3 bases, with 12 bases lying between them. Per the germline V gene, CDR1 is SGHVS and CDR2 is FQNEAQ. The CDR3 is CASSLDVGGDYGYTF. The CDR3 DNA reads TGTGCCAGCAGCTTAGACGTGGGGGGTGACTATGGCTACACCTTC.

The CDR3 loop reads CASSLSPRPGYEQYF. In DNA form, the CDR3 reads TGTGCCAGCAGTTTATCTCCCCGACCGGGCTACGAGCAGTACTTC. The chain employs TRBV27 and TRBJ2-7; D is ambiguous. CDR1 is MNHEY and CDR2 is SMNVEV in the germline V gene (reference sequence). Deletions cut 0 bases from V and 3 bases from J, with 12 bases between. The CDR3 is 15 residues long.

The chain has TRBV4-2 and TRBJ2-5, with D perhaps TRBD2 (5 bases). Germline V gives CDR1 LGHNA, CDR2 YNFKEQ. This CDR3 comprises 14 residues. Deletions cut 4 bases from V and 2 bases from J, with 11 bases between. This CDR3 is CASSLARVQETQYF. CDR3 in DNA: TGTGCCAGCAGCCTGGCGAGGGTTCAAGAGACCCAGTACTTC.

This sequence joins TRBV7-9 and TRBJ2-5; D perhaps matches TRBD2 (5 bases). CDR1 and CDR2 from the germline V gene are SEHNR and FQNEAQ (reference sequence). This CDR3 is 17 amino acids long. The germline V and J ends were trimmed by 2 bases and 3 bases, with 19 bases remaining between them. CDR3: CASSLSLRVRAKETQYF. CDR3 in DNA: TGTGCCAGCAGCTTATCTTTGAGGGTTCGGGCCAAAGAGACCCAGTACTTC.

The chain has TRBV5-1 and TRBJ1-1, with D maybe TRBD1 (5 bases). Germline CDR1 is SGHRS and CDR2 is YFSETQ. V dropped 0 bases and J dropped 0 bases, with 12 bases sitting between them. This CDR3 comprises 16 residues. The CDR3 spells CASSLVPGTLNTEAFF. The CDR3 DNA sequence: TGCGCCAGCAGCTTGGTTCCAGGGACTCTGAACACTGAAGCTTTCTTT.